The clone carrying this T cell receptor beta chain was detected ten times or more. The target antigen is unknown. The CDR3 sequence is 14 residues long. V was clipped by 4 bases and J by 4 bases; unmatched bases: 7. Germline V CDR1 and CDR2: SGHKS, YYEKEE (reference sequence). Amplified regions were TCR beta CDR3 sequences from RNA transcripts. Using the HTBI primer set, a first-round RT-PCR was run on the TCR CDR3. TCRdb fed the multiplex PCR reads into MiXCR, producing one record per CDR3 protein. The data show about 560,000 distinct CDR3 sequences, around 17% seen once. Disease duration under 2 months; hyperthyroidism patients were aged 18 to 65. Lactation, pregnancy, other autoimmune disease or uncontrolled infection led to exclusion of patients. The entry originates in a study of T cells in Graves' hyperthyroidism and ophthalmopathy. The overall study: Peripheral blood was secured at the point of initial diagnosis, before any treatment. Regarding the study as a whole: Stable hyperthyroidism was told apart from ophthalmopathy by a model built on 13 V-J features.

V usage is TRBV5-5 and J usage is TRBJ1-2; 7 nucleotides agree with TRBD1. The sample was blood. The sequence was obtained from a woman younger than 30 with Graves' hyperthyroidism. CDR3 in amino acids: CASSPGQSLYGYTF. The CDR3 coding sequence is TGTGCCAGCAGCCCGGGACAGTCTCTCTATGGCTACACCTTC.